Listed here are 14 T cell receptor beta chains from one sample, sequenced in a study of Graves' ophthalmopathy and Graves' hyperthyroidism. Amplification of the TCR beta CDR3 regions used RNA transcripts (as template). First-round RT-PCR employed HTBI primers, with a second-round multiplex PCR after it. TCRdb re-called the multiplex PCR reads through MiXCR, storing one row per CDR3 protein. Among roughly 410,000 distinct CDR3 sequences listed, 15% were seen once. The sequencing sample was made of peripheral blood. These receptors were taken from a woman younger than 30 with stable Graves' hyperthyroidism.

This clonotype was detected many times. CDR3 residues: CASSLLARVETQYF. In DNA form, the CDR3 reads TGTGCCAGCAGTCTTCTAGCGAGGGTGGAGACCCAGTACTTC. This chain uses TRBV12-3 or TRBV12-4 with TRBJ2-5; D is possibly TRBD2 (6 bases). Trimming pared 5 bases from V and 5 bases from J, leaving 15 bases between. This CDR3 region has 14 residues.

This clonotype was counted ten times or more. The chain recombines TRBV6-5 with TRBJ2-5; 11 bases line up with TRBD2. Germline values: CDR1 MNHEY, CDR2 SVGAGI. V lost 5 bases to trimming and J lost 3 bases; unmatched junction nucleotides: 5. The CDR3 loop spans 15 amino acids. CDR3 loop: CASSPTSGGKETQYF. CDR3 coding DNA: TGTGCCAGCAGTCCAACTAGCGGGGGTAAAGAGACCCAGTACTTC.

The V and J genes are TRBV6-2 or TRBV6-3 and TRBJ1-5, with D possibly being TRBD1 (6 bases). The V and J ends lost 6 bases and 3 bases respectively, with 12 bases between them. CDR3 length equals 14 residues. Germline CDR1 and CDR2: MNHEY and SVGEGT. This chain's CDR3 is CASRYTGNNQPQHF. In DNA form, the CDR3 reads TGTGCCAGCAGGTACACAGGGAACAATCAGCCCCAGCATTTT.

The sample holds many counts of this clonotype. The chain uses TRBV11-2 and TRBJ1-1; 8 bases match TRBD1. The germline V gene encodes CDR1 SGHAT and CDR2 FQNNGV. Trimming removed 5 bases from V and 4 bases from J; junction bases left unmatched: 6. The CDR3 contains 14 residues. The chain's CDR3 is CASSPGGGSTEAFF. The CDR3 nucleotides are TGTGCCAGCAGCCCAGGGGGCGGAAGCACTGAAGCTTTCTTT.

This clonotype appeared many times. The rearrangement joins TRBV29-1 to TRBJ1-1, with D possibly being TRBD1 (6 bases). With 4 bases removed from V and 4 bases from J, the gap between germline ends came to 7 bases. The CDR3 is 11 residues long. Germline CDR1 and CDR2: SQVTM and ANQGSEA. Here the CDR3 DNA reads TGCAGCGTTGGCAGGGGCACTGAAGCTTTCTTT. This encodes CSVGRGTEAFF.

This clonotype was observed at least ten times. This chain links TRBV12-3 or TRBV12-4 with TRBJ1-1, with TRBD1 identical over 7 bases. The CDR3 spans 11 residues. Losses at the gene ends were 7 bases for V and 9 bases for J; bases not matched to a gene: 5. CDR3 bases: TGTGCCAGCACCCTGACAGGGCAAGCTTTCTTT. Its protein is CASTLTGQAFF.

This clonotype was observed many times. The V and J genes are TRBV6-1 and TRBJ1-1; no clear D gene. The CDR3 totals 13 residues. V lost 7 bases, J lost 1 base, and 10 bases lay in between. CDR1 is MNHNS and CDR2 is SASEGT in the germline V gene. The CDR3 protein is CASTKRGNTEAFF. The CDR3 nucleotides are TGTGCCAGCACTAAAAGAGGGAACACTGAAGCTTTCTTT.

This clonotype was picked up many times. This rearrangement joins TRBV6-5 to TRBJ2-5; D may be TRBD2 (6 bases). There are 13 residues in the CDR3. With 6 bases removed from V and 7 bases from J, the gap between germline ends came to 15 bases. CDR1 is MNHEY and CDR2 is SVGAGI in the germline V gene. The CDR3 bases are TGTGCCAGCAGCTGGGACTCTGTGGGGACCCAGTACTTC. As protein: CASSWDSVGTQYF.

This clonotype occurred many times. The CDR3 here is CASSFGQGARGYTF. CDR3 DNA: TGTGCCAGCAGCTTCGGACAGGGGGCTCGGGGCTACACCTTC. The chain recombines TRBV11-3 with TRBJ1-2, with 11 bases that match TRBD1. V was clipped by 3 bases and J by 8 bases; unmatched bases: 5. This CDR3 has 14 residues. Germline V gene data show CDR1 as SGHNT and CDR2 as YENEEA.

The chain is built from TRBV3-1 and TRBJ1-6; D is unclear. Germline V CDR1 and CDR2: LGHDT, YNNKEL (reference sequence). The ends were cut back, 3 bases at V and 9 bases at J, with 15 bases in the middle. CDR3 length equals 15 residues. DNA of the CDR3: TGTGCCAGCAGCCAGGGAGGACTAGGCCTTTCACCCCTCCACTTT. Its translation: CASSQGGLGLSPLHF.

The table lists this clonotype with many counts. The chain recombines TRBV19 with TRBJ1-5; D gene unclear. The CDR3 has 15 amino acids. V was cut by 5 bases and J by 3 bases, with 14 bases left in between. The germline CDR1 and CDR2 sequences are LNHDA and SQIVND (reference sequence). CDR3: CASSLEREFNQPQHF. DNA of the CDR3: TGTGCCAGTAGTCTCGAGCGTGAATTCAATCAGCCCCAGCATTTT.

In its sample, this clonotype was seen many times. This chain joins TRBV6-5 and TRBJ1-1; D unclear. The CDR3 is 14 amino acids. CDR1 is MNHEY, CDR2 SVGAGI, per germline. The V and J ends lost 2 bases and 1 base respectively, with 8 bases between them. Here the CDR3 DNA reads TGTGCCAGCAGTTACGGGGTCGGGAACACTGAAGCTTTCTTT. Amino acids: CASSYGVGNTEAFF.

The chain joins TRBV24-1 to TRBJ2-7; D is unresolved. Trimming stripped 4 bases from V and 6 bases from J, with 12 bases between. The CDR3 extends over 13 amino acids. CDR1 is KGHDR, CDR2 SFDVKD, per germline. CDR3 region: CATSDTPDGEQYF. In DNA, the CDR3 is TGTGCCACCAGTGACACCCCGGACGGCGAGCAGTACTTC.

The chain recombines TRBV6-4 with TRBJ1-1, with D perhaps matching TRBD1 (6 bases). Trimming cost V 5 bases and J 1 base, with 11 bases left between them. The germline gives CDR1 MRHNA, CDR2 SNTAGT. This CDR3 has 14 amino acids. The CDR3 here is CASSFAGENTEAFF. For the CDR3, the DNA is TGTGCCAGCAGTTTCGCAGGGGAGAACACTGAAGCTTTCTTT.